These T cell receptor beta chains were read from a single sample in a study of T-cell memory formation after mild COVID-19. In TCRdb, the 5' RACE reads were re-called with MiXCR into one record per CDR3 protein. The repertoire holds roughly 580,000 distinct CDR3 sequences, with roughly 17% as singletons. The sequenced sample was PBMCs or a T cell subset sorted from them (not recorded which). These receptors were collected from an adult woman who had mild COVID-19 (a few samples of this study predate the infection). Cell type and time point are not known. CDR3s leave out the opening cysteine and the closing phenylalanine or tryptophan. Fields, in order: V gene, CDR3 length, J gene, CDR3 protein.

v_gene: TRBV7-9
len: 14
j_gene: TRBJ1-6
CDR3aa: ASSLDTGTGGSPLH

v_gene: TRBV2
len: 11
j_gene: TRBJ2-7
CDR3aa: ASIGDSSYEQY

v_gene: TRBV12-5
len: 12
j_gene: TRBJ2-3
CDR3aa: ASAKGDLADTQY

v_gene: TRBV12-3/TRBV12-4
len: 13
j_gene: TRBJ2-7
CDR3aa: ASSPGGLAAYEQY

v_gene: TRBV12-3/TRBV12-4
len: 13
j_gene: TRBJ2-5
CDR3aa: ASSFIGGKQETQY

v_gene: TRBV24-1
len: 13
j_gene: TRBJ2-3
CDR3aa: ATGGTGGRIDTQY

v_gene: TRBV7-8
len: 14
j_gene: TRBJ2-2
CDR3aa: ASSLLRRANTGELF

v_gene: TRBV11-3
len: 10
j_gene: TRBJ2-3
CDR3aa: ASRLTTDTQY

v_gene: TRBV20-1
len: 12
j_gene: TRBJ2-7
CDR3aa: SAAPTGGYYEQY

v_gene: TRBV5-1
len: 9
j_gene: TRBJ2-5
CDR3aa: ASRVEETQY

v_gene: TRBV5-4
len: 16
j_gene: TRBJ2-1
CDR3aa: ASSPRTLAGGSYNEQF

v_gene: TRBV20-1
len: 11
j_gene: TRBJ2-1
CDR3aa: SARDPRSNEQF

v_gene: TRBV6-5
len: 14
j_gene: TRBJ2-1
CDR3aa: ASRGGQLFQYNEQF

v_gene: TRBV12-3/TRBV12-4
len: 13
j_gene: TRBJ2-3
CDR3aa: ASRLGLAVTDTQY

v_gene: TRBV4-3
len: 16
j_gene: TRBJ2-7
CDR3aa: ASSRASETSGSPYEQY

v_gene: TRBV20-1
len: 12
j_gene: TRBJ1-5
CDR3aa: SAGLDRLNQPQH

v_gene: TRBV5-5
len: 12
j_gene: TRBJ2-7
CDR3aa: ASSLFLAAYEQY

v_gene: TRBV10-1
len: 11
j_gene: TRBJ2-1
CDR3aa: ASILTSRDEQF

v_gene: TRBV7-9
len: 13
j_gene: TRBJ2-3
CDR3aa: ASTLPRDSTDTQY

v_gene: TRBV29-1
len: 12
j_gene: TRBJ1-1
CDR3aa: SVYGQGAIWEAF

v_gene: TRBV3-1
len: 14
j_gene: TRBJ1-3
CDR3aa: ASSQQGTYSGNTIY

v_gene: TRBV18
len: 13
j_gene: TRBJ1-5
CDR3aa: ASSRPPPPHQPQH

v_gene: TRBV29-1
len: 11
j_gene: TRBJ2-7
CDR3aa: SVVVTGTYEQY

v_gene: TRBV9
len: 12
j_gene: TRBJ2-7
CDR3aa: ASSAGTTPYEQY

v_gene: TRBV6-6
len: 14
j_gene: TRBJ2-2
CDR3aa: ASTEGVPSNTGELF

v_gene: TRBV7-9
len: 13
j_gene: TRBJ1-5
CDR3aa: ASSLGQAWDQPQH

v_gene: TRBV7-2
len: 15
j_gene: TRBJ1-2
CDR3aa: ASSLGPTNRANYGYT

v_gene: TRBV5-6
len: 14
j_gene: TRBJ2-7
CDR3aa: ASSLELGQGNYEQY

v_gene: TRBV5-1
len: 13
j_gene: TRBJ2-7
CDR3aa: ASSPGQGAPREQY